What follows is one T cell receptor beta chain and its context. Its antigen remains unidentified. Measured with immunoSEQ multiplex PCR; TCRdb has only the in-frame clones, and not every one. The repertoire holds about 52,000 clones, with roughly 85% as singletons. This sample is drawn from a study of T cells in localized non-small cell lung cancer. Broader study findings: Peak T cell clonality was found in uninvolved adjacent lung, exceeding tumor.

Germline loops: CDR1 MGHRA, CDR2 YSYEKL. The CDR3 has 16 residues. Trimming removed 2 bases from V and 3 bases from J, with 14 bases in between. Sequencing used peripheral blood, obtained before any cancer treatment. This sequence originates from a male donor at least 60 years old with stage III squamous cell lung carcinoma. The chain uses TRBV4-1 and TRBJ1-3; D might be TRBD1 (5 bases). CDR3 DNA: TGCGCCAGCAGCCAACTGCGGGGGGTTAGTGGAAACACCATATATTTT. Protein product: CASSQLRGVSGNTIYF.